These 14 T cell receptor beta chains were sequenced from one sample in a study of blood T cell repertoires in COVID-19. The assay was immunoSEQ multiplex PCR, and TCRdb's table has in-frame clones only and misses some. This sample has approximately 93,000 clones, with about 87% found just once. The sequenced sample was peripheral blood. The receptors shown here come from a man in his 60s with acute or convalescent COVID-19.

The CDR3 sequence: CASSQPRPGQDHTQYF. Written as DNA, the CDR3 is TGTGCCAGCAGCCAGCCCCGCCCTGGACAGGACCATACGCAGTATTTT. This chain connects TRBV14 to TRBJ2-3, with 7 bases lining up with TRBD1. CDR1 is SGHDN and CDR2 is FVKESK in the germline V gene. V was clipped by 3 bases and J by 7 bases; unmatched bases: 13. There are 16 residues in the CDR3.

The chain employs TRBV3-1 (or the pseudogene TRBV3-2) and TRBJ2-3; the match to TRBD1 covers 8 bases. The ends lost 8 bases at V and 5 bases at J; junction bases unmatched: 9. Germline CDR1 and CDR2: LGHDT and YNNKEL (reference sequence). The CDR3 runs 14 residues. CDR3 residues: CASAQTGVGDTQYF. The CDR3, as DNA: TGTGCCAGCGCCCAGACAGGGGTCGGAGATACGCAGTATTTT.

The gene calls are TRBV7-8 and TRBJ2-7; D may be TRBD2 (5 bases). Trimming left V 2 bases short and J 3 bases short, with 23 bases between. The CDR3 contains 18 residues. Germline CDR1 SGHVS, CDR2 FQNEAQ. CDR3 in DNA: TGTGCCAGCAGCTTACAGCCCAGGCTAGCTGGAGAAATCTACGAGCAGTACTTC. As protein: CASSLQPRLAGEIYEQYF.

This rearrangement joins TRBV5-1 to TRBJ2-5, with 13 bases aligning to TRBD2. This CDR3 is 15 amino acids long. Germline V gene lookup returns CDR1 SGHRS and CDR2 YFSETQ. V trimming: 5 bases; J trimming: 5 bases; junction bases outside the gene matches: 6. For the CDR3, the DNA is TGCGCCAGCAGGGATGGACTAGCGGGAGTGGAGACCCAGTACTTC. Its protein product is CASRDGLAGVETQYF. The full variable domain, in which reference TRBV5-1 and TRBJ2-5 provide the parts outside the CDR3, is KAGVTQTPRYLIKTRGQQVTLSCSPISGHRSVSWYQQTPGQGLQFLFEYFSETQRNKGNFPGRFSGRQFSNSRSEMNVSTLELGDSALYLCASRDGLAGVETQYFGPGTRLLVL.

The chain combines TRBV5-4 with TRBJ1-1; D possibly corresponds to TRBD1 (6 bases). V dropped 4 bases and J dropped 6 bases, with 10 bases sitting between them. The CDR3 consists of 12 residues. Per germline, CDR1 SGHNT and CDR2 YYREEE (reference sequence). The CDR3 loop reads CASSLPGAEAFF. DNA of the CDR3: TGTGCCAGCAGCCTACCAGGGGCTGAAGCTTTCTTT.

This chain uses TRBV2 with TRBJ2-1, with 10 bases fitting TRBD2. The CDR3 contains 14 residues. Germline CDR1 and CDR2: SNHLY and FYNNEI. Trimming at V came to 7 bases and at J to 4 bases, leaving 4 bases not matched to a gene. The CDR3 sequence: CASTSGSGYNEQFF. Here the CDR3 DNA reads TGTGCCAGCACTAGCGGGAGTGGGTACAATGAGCAGTTCTTC.

The CDR3 DNA reads TGTGCCAGCAGTGAAGCTGGGACAGGCTATGGCTACACCTTC. Encoded protein: CASSEAGTGYGYTF. V gene TRBV6-1 combines with J gene TRBJ1-2; 8 bases match TRBD1. J gave up 4 bases and V 0 bases, and 1 base lay outside the gene matches. The germline V gene encodes CDR1 MNHNS and CDR2 SASEGT. The CDR3 is 14 residues long.

The rearrangement links TRBV18 to TRBJ2-5, with D possibly TRBD2 on 6 matching bases. Trimming pared 4 bases from V and 2 bases from J, leaving 11 bases between. The CDR3 has 14 amino acids. The V gene's germline CDR1 is KGHSH and CDR2 LQKENI. The CDR3 here is CASSHGRQQETQYF. Written as DNA, the CDR3 is TGTGCCAGCTCACACGGGAGACAGCAAGAGACCCAGTACTTC.

This clone was detected only once. V gene TRBV6-5 combines with J gene TRBJ1-2; D gene ambiguous. The V end was cut by 2 bases, the J end by 6 bases, with 7 bases between. CDR1 MNHEY and CDR2 SVGAGI come from the germline V gene. This CDR3 is built from 12 residues. The CDR3 loop is CASSYTGNGYTF. The DNA of the CDR3 is TGTGCCAGCAGTTACACGGGGAATGGCTACACCTTC.

The rearrangement joins TRBV30 to TRBJ2-2; 11 bases agree with TRBD2. Germline V gene lookup returns CDR1 GTSNPN and CDR2 SVGIG (reference sequence). The junction had 16 bases not matched to a gene; V was cut back by 1 base and J by 0 bases. This CDR3 contains 21 residues. CDR3: CAWSATLPGLAEYANTGELFF. As DNA, the CDR3 is TGTGCCTGGAGTGCCACCCTACCGGGACTAGCGGAATATGCGAACACCGGGGAGCTGTTTTTT.

The V call is TRBV3-1 (or the pseudogene TRBV3-2), the J call TRBJ1-6; 7 nucleotides agree with TRBD1. The CDR3 loop spans 15 amino acids. V trimming: 4 bases; J trimming: 7 bases; junction bases outside the gene matches: 7. Germline V gene data show CDR1 as LGHDT and CDR2 as YNNKEL (reference sequence). DNA of the CDR3: TGTGCCAGCAGCCCCGCAGGGGGTATGAATTCACCCCTCCACTTT. Its protein product is CASSPAGGMNSPLHF.

This clone appeared a single time. This rearrangement joins TRBV7-9 to TRBJ1-5, with D maybe TRBD1 (5 bases). The CDR3 is 14 amino acids. The germline CDR1 and CDR2 sequences are SEHNR and FQNEAQ (reference sequence). With 2 bases removed from V and 6 bases from J, the gap between germline ends came to 11 bases. CDR3 in DNA: TGTGCCAGCAGCTTAAGGGGTACGGGTCAGCCCCAGCATTTT. It translates to CASSLRGTGQPQHF.

The J gene is TRBJ2-7, the V gene TRBV19, with D maybe TRBD1 (5 bases). The CDR3 extends over 14 amino acids. Deletions cut 4 bases from V and 3 bases from J, with 13 bases between. CDR1 and CDR2 (germline): LNHDA, SQIVND (reference sequence). In DNA form, the CDR3 reads TGTGCCAGTAGTAATGGCAGGGATGTCTACGAGCAGTACTTC. It is translated as CASSNGRDVYEQYF. The entire variable domain, with the rest obtained from reference TRBV19 and TRBJ2-7, is as follows: DGGITQSPKYLFRKEGQNVTLSCEQNLNHDAMYWYRQDPGQGLRLIYYSQIVNDFQKGDIAEGYSVSREKKESFPLTVTSAQKNPTAFYLCASSNGRDVYEQYFGPGTRLTVT.

The table lists this clone with a count of one. The rearrangement uses TRBV5-5 and TRBJ2-7, with D possibly TRBD2 on 7 matching bases. Germline V gene sequence: CDR1 SGHKS, CDR2 YYEKEE (reference sequence). V was trimmed by 8 bases and J by 2 bases, leaving 20 bases between them. The CDR3 sequence is 15 residues long. The CDR3 DNA reads TGTGCCAGTGGGCCGGGGGGCGAGGTCACCTACGAGCAGTACTTC. Amino acids: CASGPGGEVTYEQYF.